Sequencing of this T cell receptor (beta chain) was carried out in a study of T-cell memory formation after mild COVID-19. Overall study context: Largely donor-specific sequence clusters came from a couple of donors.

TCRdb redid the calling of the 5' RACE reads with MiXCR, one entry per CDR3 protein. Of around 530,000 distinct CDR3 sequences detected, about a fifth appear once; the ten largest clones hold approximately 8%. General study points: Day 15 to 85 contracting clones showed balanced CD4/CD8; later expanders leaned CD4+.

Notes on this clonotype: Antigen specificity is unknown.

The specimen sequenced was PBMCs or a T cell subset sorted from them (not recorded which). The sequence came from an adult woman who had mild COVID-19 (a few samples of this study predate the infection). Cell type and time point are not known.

Here the CDR3 DNA reads TGTGCCAGCTCACCGAAACTAGCGGCCGCGAACACCGGGGAGCTGTTTTTT. This codes for CASSPKLAAANTGELFF. The J gene is TRBJ2-2, the V gene TRBV18; 8 nucleotides line up with TRBD2. The CDR3 spans 17 residues. Germline values: CDR1 KGHSH, CDR2 LQKENI. With V trimmed by 3 bases and J by 0 bases, 6 bases remained unmatched.